This T cell receptor (beta chain) was recovered during a study of T-cell memory formation after mild COVID-19. Overall study: TCR clustering was largely donor specific.

This clonotype was seen repeatedly, ten times or more. This CDR3 is 12 amino acids long. Deletions cut 5 bases from V and 1 base from J, with 5 bases between. Per the germline V gene, CDR1 is MNHEY and CDR2 is SVGEGT. Constant-segment-primed 5'RACE gave TCR alpha and TCR beta cDNA libraries with sample barcodes and UMIs. TCRdb passed the 5' RACE reads through MiXCR, listing each CDR3 protein once. Of a few hundred thousand distinct CDR3 sequences listed, roughly 23% are singletons. The clonotype comes from an adult woman who had mild COVID-19 (a few samples of this study predate the infection). Cell type and time point are not known. The rearrangement links TRBV6-2 or TRBV6-3 to TRBJ2-5, with D maybe TRBD1 (5 bases). The source material was PBMCs or a T cell subset sorted from them (not recorded which). As DNA, the CDR3 is TGTGCCAGCAGTGACAGCCAAGAGACCCAGTACTTC. The encoded protein is CASSDSQETQYF.